This entry concerns a single TCR beta chain. Its antigen is undetermined. CDR3 length: 14 residues. V was cut by 5 bases and J by 5 bases, with 15 bases left in between. CDR1 is MNHEY, CDR2 SVGAGI, per germline. The data belong to a study of T cells after posttransplantation cyclophosphamide. Broader study findings: Recipient CMV seropositivity and CMV reactivation strongly tracked TRB clonality.

TCRdb's copy holds only in-frame clones and misses some; the assay was immunoSEQ multiplex PCR. The sample was found to contain about 37,000 clones, and every one recurs. The source is a man aged 30 to 39 in good health and a related stem cell transplant donor. Sequenced sample: PBMCs. V usage is TRBV6-5 and J usage is TRBJ1-2; possible D gene TRBD1, 6 bases. CDR3 loop: CASSPSGTSYGYTF. In DNA form, the CDR3 reads TGTGCCAGCAGTCCCTCCGGGACAAGTTATGGCTACACCTTC.